This T cell receptor beta chain originates from a study of regulatory T cells in long-lasting Graves disease. Across the study: Patients newly diagnosed with Graves' had been on antithyroid drugs for under 3 months.

Points from the study as a whole: With a few thousand shared public clonotypes, persistent patients exceeded new patients, who shared 966. Since the sample size was small, accuracy may have been reduced.

Sequencing libraries for TCR beta were prepared with iRepertoire HTBI primers and Arm-PCR of CDR3 regions. One entry per CDR3 protein, called by TCRdb with MiXCR from the multiplex PCR reads. The sample shows about 370,000 distinct CDR3 sequences, around 16% of them seen only once. Indicated time point: newly diagnosed GD, antithyroid drugs for less than 3 months. RNA from PBMCs was the source of the TCR library. At least ten counts were recorded for this clonotype. The antigen is unknown. The sequence came from a female donor with Graves disease. The specimen was peripheral blood mononuclear cells (PBMCs), collected at new diagnosis, from a patient treated with antithyroid drugs.

In DNA, the CDR3 is TGCAGTGCCCGAGTCGGGGATGGTGGTGAAAAACTGTTTTTT. As protein: CSARVGDGGEKLFF. The chain joins TRBV20-1 to TRBJ1-4; D not certain. Trimming removed 6 bases at V and 7 bases at J, with 18 bases between. CDR1 is DFQATT, CDR2 SNEGSKA, per germline (reference sequence). The CDR3 has 14 amino acids.